Listed here is a single T cell receptor (beta chain). Its cognate antigen has yet to be identified. Base qualities are not at hand, and no much larger clone is one base apart. This sample is part of a study of blood T cells in healthy people across ages (dated by TCRdb to 2015 to 2017). Some background on the complete study: In model experiments, roughly one uniquely barcoded TCR beta cDNA molecule per two T cells was captured by template switching. Donors were grouped into four age groups: young (average 16 years), middle-aged (less than 40), aged (about 59) and long-lived (just over 80). To avoid experimental bias, donors of different ages were distributed randomly across sequencing lanes. The study measured age-related changes in TCR beta repertoire diversity using deep sequencing normalized with unique cDNA molecular identifiers. Two additional independent replicas of 1 million unique cDNA reads from the same blood draw were analyzed for two donors (one aged 18 to 30 and one aged 80 or older). Summary of the overall study and its limitations: Conclusive comparison of naive and antigen-experienced compartments was prevented by the profiling of bulk unsorted PBMCs. The long-lived group showed more naive CD4+ T cells, fewer expanded clones and increased TCR diversity than the aged group, suggesting age selection. The CMV infection status of donors was not known, potentially confounding age-related changes in expanded clonotypes. Total diversity estimates from one million sequenced T cells were considered lower bounds and underestimates. A strong correlation was found between observed TCR beta diversity and the percentage of naive T cells measured by flow cytometry. Observed TCR beta diversity per million T cells fell roughly linearly with age, and a significant reduction was already apparent by age roughly 41.

Receptors were amplified or captured by 5' RACE. The second PCR ran for about 7 to 11 cycles and used a J-beta primer mix along with a sample-barcoded 5' primer. A template-switch 5' adaptor carrying 12 random nucleotides introduced a unique molecular identifier onto each TCR beta cDNA molecule. Each sample yielded at least 3 million CDR3-containing paired-end reads. All of the RNA was converted into first-strand cDNA using the Mint cDNA synthesis kit, with a TRBC-specific oligonucleotide serving as the primer. After uracil-DNA glycosylase treatment, a first 18-cycle PCR used universal primers M1SS and BC2_uni_R on all cDNA. In the authors' own workflow: Each sample was normalized by randomly selecting 1 million high-quality reads, each carrying a distinct molecular identifier. Reads sharing molecular identifiers were discarded rather than binned into consensus sequences. CDR3 identification, clonotype clustering and error correction used MiTCR with a Q25 quality threshold and the strictest error-elimination algorithm. A nonparametric unseen species model using Euler transformation provided a lower-bound estimate of total TCR beta diversity. The public reads were quality trimmed at Q25 with fastp and then assembled into clones with MiXCR by TCRdb, keeping productive beta chains. All rows with the same CDR3 protein become a single entry with the most common DNA and genes. TCRdb, not the authors, supplied the V and J calls. Counted in this sample were over 1,500,000 distinct CDR3 sequences; 35% to 50% of them appeared once. The ten largest clones represent about 23% of the sample.

The donors were about 40 Caucasian individuals from Russia, aged 6 to 90 years, who were systemically healthy. Each donor gave 9.5 to 10 milliliters of peripheral blood, drawn into EDTA-treated Vacutainer tubes. PBMCs were isolated by Ficoll-Paque density-gradient centrifugation, with at least 6.5 million obtained per sample. Trizol reagent was used to extract total RNA from the PBMCs, yielding at least 5.5 micrograms per sample. Naive CD45RAhigh/CD27high T cell percentages were measured by flow cytometry on a PBMC aliquot from every donor. V is trimmed back by 1 base and J by 1 base, and the junction contains 15 bases that no gene match accounts for. Via the germline V gene (reference sequence), CDR1 is DFQATT and CDR2 SNEGSKA. Including cysteine and phenylalanine, the CDR3 has 19 amino acids. Of all the DNA, just the CDR3 is kept, 57 bases in frame from base 1.

The chain is assembled from TRBV20-1 and TRBJ2-5; 10 middle bases align to TRBD2. This TCR derives from a human donor in good health. Source material: blood. The CDR3 reads as follows: CSARVASGGIFGGQETQYF. The DNA sequence follows: TGCAGTGCTAGAGTGGCTAGCGGGGGAATCTTCGGAGGCCAAGAGACCCAGTACTTC.